This entry features one T cell receptor beta chain sequence. Antigen specificity is unknown. The data belong to a study of beta chain features in type 1 diabetes. Since all of the isolated RNA was reverse transcribed, expressed TCRB transcripts were what got sequenced. Clones were sequenced by immunoSEQ multiplex PCR, and TCRdb holds only the in-frame ones, with some missing. The profile shows about 180,000 clones, almost 8% of them singletons. Germline V lookup: CDR1 SNHLY, CDR2 FYNNEI. V shed 1 base and J shed 7 bases, with 10 bases lying between them. CDR3 length: 13 residues. Study-level results: Type 1 diabetes patients showed a moderate but significant shortening of TCRB CDR3s in all four CD4+ subsets.

The receptor was isolated from a man between 18 and 29 years old with type 1 diabetes. The sample was central memory CD4+ T cells from blood. This rearrangement joins TRBV2 to TRBJ2-5, with no clear D. The CDR3 region has the DNA TGTGCCAGCAGTGAAGACCCTCCGGGGACCCAGTACTTC. This gives the protein CASSEDPPGTQYF.